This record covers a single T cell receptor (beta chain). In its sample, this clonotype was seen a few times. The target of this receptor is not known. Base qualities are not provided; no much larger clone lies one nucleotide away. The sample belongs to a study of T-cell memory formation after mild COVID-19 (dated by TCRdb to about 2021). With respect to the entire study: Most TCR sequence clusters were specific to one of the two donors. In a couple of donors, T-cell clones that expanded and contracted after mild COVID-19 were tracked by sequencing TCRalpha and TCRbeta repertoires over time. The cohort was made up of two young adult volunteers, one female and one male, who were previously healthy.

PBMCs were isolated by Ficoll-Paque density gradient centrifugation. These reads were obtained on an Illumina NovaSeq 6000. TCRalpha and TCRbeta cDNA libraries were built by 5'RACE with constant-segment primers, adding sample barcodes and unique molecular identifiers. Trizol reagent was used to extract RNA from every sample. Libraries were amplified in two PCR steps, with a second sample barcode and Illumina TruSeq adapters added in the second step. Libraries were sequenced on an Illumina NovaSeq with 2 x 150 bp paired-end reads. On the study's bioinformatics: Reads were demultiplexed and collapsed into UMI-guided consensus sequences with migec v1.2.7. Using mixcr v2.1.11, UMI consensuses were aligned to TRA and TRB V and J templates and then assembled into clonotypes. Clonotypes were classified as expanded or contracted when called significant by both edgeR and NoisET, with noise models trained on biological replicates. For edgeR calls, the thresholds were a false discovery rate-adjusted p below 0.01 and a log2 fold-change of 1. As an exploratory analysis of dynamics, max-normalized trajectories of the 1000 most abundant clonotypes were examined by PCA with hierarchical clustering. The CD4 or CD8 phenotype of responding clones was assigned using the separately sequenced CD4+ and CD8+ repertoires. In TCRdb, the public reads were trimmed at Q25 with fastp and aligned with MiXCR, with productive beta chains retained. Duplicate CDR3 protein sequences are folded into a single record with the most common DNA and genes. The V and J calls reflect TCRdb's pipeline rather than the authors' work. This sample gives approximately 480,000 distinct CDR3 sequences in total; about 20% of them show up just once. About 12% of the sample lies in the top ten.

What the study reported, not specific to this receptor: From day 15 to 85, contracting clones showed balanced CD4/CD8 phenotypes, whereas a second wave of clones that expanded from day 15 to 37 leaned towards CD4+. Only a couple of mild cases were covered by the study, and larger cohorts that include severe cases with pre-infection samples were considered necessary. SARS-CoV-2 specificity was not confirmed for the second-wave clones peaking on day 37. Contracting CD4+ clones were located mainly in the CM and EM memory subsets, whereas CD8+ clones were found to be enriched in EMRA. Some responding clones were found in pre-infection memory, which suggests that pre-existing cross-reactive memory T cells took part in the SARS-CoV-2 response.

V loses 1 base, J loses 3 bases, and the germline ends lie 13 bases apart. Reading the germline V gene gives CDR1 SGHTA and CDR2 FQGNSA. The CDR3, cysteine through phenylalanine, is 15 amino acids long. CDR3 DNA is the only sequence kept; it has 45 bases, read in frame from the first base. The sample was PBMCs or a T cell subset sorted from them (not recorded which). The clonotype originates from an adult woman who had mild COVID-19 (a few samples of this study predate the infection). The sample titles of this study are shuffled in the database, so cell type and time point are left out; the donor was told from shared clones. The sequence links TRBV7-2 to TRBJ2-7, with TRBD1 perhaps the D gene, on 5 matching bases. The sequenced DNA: TGTGCCAGCAGCTTAGAGTCGGGCGGACACTACGAGCAGTACTTC. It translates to CASSLESGGHYEQYF.